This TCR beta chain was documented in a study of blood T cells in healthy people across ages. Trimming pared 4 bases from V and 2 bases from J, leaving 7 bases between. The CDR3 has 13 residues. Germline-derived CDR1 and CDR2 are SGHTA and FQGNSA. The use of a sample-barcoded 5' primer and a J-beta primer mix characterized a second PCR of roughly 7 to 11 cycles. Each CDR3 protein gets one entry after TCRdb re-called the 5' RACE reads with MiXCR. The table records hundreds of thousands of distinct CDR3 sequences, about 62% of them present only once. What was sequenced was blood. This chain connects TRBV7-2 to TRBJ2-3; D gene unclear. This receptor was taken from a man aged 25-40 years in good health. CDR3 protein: CASSSESTDTQYF. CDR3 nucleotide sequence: TGTGCCAGCAGCTCAGAATCCACAGATACGCAGTATTTT.